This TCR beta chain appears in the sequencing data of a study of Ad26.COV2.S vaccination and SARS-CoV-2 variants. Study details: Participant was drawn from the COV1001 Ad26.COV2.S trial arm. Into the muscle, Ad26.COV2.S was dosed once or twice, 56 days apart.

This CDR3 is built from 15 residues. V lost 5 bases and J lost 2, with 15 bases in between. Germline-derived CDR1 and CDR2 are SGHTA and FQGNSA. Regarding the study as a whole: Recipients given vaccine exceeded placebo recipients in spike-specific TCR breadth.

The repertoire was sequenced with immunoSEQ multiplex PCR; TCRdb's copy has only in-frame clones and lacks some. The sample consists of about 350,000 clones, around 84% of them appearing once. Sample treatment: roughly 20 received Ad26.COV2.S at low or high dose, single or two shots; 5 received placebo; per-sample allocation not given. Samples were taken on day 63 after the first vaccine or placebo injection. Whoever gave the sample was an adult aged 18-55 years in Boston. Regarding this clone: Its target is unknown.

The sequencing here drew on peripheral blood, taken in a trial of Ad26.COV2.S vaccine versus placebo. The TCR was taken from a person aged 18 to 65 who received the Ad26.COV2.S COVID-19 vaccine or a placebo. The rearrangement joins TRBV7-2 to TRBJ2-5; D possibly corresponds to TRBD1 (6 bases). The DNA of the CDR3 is TGTGCCAGCAGCCAGGGGAGCTCAATTCAAGAGACCCAGTACTTC. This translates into CASSQGSSIQETQYF.